This entry features one T cell receptor beta chain sequence. Antigen: not known. The CDR3 is 12 residues long. Trimming stripped 3 bases from V and 7 bases from J, with 11 bases between. CDR1 is SGHDT, CDR2 YYEEEE, per germline. This PCR relied on a set of 60 Vbeta primers and 13 Jbeta primers. Profiling relied on immunoSEQ multiplex PCR, and the TCRdb table lists in-frame clones only, not all of them. Here the sample spans about 130,000 clones, around 77% being singletons. These data come from a study of cytomegalovirus exposure and HLA in healthy donors. Notes on the study in general: Because they were indistinguishable, some V segments, including TRBV6-2 and TRBV6-3, were excluded.

The chain joins TRBV5-6 to TRBJ2-7; tentative D call: TRBD2 (5 bases). The material sequenced was PBMCs. The sequence was obtained from a young man in good health. The chain's CDR3 is CASSWARREQYF. The CDR3, as DNA: TGTGCCAGCAGCTGGGCGAGGAGGGAGCAGTACTTC.